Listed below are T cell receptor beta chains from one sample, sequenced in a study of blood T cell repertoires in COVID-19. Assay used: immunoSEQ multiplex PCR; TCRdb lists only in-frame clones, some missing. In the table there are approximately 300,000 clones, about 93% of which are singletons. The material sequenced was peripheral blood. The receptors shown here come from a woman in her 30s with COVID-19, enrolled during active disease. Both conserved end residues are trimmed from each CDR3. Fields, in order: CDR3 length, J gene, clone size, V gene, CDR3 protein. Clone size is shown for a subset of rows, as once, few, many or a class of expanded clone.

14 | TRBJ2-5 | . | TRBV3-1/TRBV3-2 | ASSPRGGSAQETQY
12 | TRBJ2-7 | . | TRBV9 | ASSVGLAGAEQY
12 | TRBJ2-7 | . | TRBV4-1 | ASSQPRLSDEQY
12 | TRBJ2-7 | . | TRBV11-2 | ASSFGQVAYEQY
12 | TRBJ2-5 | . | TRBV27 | ASSYSGRRETQY
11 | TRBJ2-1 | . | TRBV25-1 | ASSVERYNEQF
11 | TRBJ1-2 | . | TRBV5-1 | ASSQDRGSGYT
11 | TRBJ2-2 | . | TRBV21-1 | ASRLAEDGELF
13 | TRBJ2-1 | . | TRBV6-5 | ASSYSTRGSFEQF
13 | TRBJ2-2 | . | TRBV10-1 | ASSPLATNTGELF
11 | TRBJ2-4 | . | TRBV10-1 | ASSESGSNIQY
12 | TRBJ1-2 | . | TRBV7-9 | ASRRDGQNYGYT
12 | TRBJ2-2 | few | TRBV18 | ASSPTGNTGELF
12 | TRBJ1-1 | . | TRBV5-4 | ASSPGQMNTEAF
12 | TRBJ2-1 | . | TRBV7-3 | ASSPRFYHNEQF
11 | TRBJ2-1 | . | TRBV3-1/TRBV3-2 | ASSQTGGNEQF
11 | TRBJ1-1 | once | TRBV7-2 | ASTSGGDTEAF
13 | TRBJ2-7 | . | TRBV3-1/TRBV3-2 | ASSQYGAGAYEQY
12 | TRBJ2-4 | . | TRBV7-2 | ASSLSRAKNIQY
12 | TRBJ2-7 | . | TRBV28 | ASSLPGGTYEQY
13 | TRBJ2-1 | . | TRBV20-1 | SASIAGDGSWEQF
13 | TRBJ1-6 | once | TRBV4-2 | ASSQETGRNSPLH
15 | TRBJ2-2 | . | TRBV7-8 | ASSKSLDRLATGELF
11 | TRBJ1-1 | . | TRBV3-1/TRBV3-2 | ASSGQGNTEAF
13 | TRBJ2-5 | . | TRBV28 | ASMGSKGPLGAQY
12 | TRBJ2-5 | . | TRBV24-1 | ATKGTGGPETQY
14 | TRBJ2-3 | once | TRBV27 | ATRGRSGGRTDTQY
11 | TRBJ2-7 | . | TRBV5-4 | ASSRDTTYEQY
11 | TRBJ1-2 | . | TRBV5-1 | ASSGSAGNGYT
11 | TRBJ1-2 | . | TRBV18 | ASSSERSYGYT
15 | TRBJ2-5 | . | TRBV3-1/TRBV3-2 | ASSPGTSGRVSETQY
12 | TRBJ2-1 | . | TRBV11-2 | ASSLGRQLDEQF
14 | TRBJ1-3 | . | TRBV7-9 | ASSPAGQGKGNTIY
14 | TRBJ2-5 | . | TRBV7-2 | ASSSRTSGTREAQY
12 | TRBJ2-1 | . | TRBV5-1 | ASSATSTRVEQF
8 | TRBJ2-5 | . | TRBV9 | ASSRETQY
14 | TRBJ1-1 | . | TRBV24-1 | ATSDGARGERTEAF
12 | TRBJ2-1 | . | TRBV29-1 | SVFTSGSYNEQF
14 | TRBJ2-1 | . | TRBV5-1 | ASSLRASGAANEQF
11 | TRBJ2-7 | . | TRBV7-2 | ASSLAYSDEQY
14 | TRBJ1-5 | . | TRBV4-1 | ASSQEGVGGNQPQH
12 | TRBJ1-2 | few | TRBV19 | ASSILGQNYGYT
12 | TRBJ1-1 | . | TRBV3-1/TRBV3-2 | ASSQEAGGLGAF
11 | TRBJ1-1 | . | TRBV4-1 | ASSLPSGSEAF
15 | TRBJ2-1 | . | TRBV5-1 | ASSPGLGIGSYNEQF
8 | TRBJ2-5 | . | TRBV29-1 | SVQEETQY
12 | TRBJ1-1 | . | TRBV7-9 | ASSPEGGNTEAF
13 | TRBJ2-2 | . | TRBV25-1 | ASSIAGSNTGELF
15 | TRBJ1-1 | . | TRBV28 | ASTVVDSTPLNTEAF
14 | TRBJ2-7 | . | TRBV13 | ASSPPGQGRYYEQY
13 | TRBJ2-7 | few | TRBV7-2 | ASSLWGGRIAEQY
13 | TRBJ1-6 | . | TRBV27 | ASRKSGGQNSPLH
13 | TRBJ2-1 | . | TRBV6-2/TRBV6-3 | ASSFLAGPYNEQF
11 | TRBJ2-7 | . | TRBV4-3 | ASSQDSSYEQY